The 28 T cell receptor beta chains in this list originate from one sample, sequenced in a study of regulatory T cells in long-lasting Graves disease. This sample's time point: newly diagnosed GD, antithyroid drugs for less than 3 months. Following extraction of RNA from PBMCs, that RNA was used to make the TCR library. Construction of TCR beta libraries relied on iRepertoire HTBI primers and on Arm-PCR targeting CDR3 regions. From the multiplex PCR reads, TCRdb called clonotypes with MiXCR, one entry per CDR3 protein. This sample has some 200,000 distinct CDR3 sequences; around a fifth occur once, and the top ten carry 10% to 15%. A further study also used this sample, focusing on T cells in Graves' hyperthyroidism and ophthalmopathy.

This material consisted of peripheral blood mononuclear cells (PBMCs), taken at new diagnosis, from a patient treated with antithyroid drugs. Receptor source: a woman aged 25 to 39 with Graves disease.

This clonotype appeared many times. The chain employs TRBV11-2 and TRBJ2-1, with a possible D match to TRBD2 (5 bases). The CDR3 is made up of 14 amino acids. Germline V gene lookup returns CDR1 SGHAT and CDR2 FQNNGV. V was clipped by 1 base and J by 9 bases, with 13 bases between them. CDR3 in amino acids: CASSLVSGFGEQFF. The CDR3 DNA sequence: TGTGCCAGCAGCTTAGTGTCGGGATTCGGTGAGCAGTTCTTC. Using reference TRBV11-2 and TRBJ2-1 for the parts outside the CDR3, the full variable domain is EAGVAQSPRYKIIEKRQSVAFWCNPISGHATLYWYQQILGQGPKLLIQFQNNGVVDDSQLPKDRFSAERLKGVDSTLKIQPAKLEDSAVYLCASSLVSGFGEQFFGPGTRLTVL.

This clonotype has ten or more counts. The chain has TRBV19 and TRBJ2-1; 9 nucleotides align to TRBD2. Germline loops: CDR1 LNHDA, CDR2 SQIVND (reference sequence). The CDR3 runs 14 residues. The junction had 4 bases not matched to a gene; V was cut back by 7 bases and J by 3 bases. CDR3 region: CASTASGVYNEQFF. In DNA, the CDR3 is TGTGCCAGTACCGCTAGCGGGGTCTACAATGAGCAGTTCTTC. Using reference TRBV19 and TRBJ2-1 for the parts outside the CDR3, the full variable domain is DGGITQSPKYLFRKEGQNVTLSCEQNLNHDAMYWYRQDPGQGLRLIYYSQIVNDFQKGDIAEGYSVSREKKESFPLTVTSAQKNPTAFYLCASTASGVYNEQFFGPGTRLTVL.

This clonotype has a handful of counts. The chain employs TRBV7-9 and TRBJ1-1, with 8 bases lining up with TRBD1. V trimming: 5 bases; J trimming: 4 bases; junction bases outside the gene matches: 6. The CDR3 spans 14 residues. Germline V gene sequence: CDR1 SEHNR, CDR2 FQNEAQ (reference sequence). DNA for the CDR3: TGTGCCAGCAGCCCTCAGGGGGCCAGCACTGAAGCTTTCTTT. This codes for CASSPQGASTEAFF.

This clonotype was picked up many times. The chain employs TRBV28 and TRBJ2-4; 9 bases fit TRBD2. Germline V gene lookup returns CDR1 MDHEN and CDR2 SYDVKM. This CDR3 has 19 amino acids. V trimming: 2 bases; J trimming: 0 bases; junction bases outside the gene matches: 11. Here the CDR3 reads CASSLTSGLKGLAKNIQYF. CDR3 nucleotides: TGTGCCAGCAGTTTAACTAGCGGGTTAAAGGGACTAGCCAAAAACATTCAGTACTTC.

This clonotype was counted many times. V usage is TRBV20-1 and J usage is TRBJ1-5; TRBD1 is a possible D gene (5 bases). The CDR3 runs to 14 residues. CDR1 and CDR2 (germline): DFQATT, SNEGSKA (reference sequence). Trimming took 5 bases from V and 1 from J, leaving 12 bases between them. The CDR3 sequence is CSAFLWGSNQPQHF. CDR3 sequence (DNA): TGCAGTGCTTTTTTATGGGGGAGCAATCAGCCCCAGCATTTT.

This clonotype was observed a handful of times. The V and J genes are TRBV29-1 and TRBJ2-2; D is perhaps TRBD1 or TRBD2 (5 bases each). This CDR3 is built from 15 residues. The V gene lost 4 bases and the J gene lost 0 bases, with 12 bases spanning the gap. From germline, CDR1 is SQVTM and CDR2 ANQGSEA. CDR3 nucleotides: TGCAGCGTTGGGGCCGGGACGGCGAACACCGGGGAGCTGTTTTTT. Amino acids: CSVGAGTANTGELFF.

This clonotype was recorded at least ten times. This chain uses TRBV6-1 with TRBJ1-2; D perhaps matches TRBD1 (6 bases). V lost 5 bases to trimming and J lost 3 bases, with 28 bases between them. Germline CDR1 MNHNS, CDR2 SASEGT. This CDR3 is 19 amino acids long. DNA for the CDR3: TGTGCCAGCAGTATGAAAGTGTTCGGGAGGATGGGGGCGGACTATGGCTACACCTTC. Translated: CASSMKVFGRMGADYGYTF.

This clonotype was seen repeatedly, ten times or more. The chain uses TRBV2 and TRBJ1-1; D remains unclear. Germline-derived CDR1 and CDR2 are SNHLY and FYNNEI. V was trimmed by 11 bases and J by 0 bases, leaving 10 bases between them. The CDR3 has 12 residues. The CDR3 region has the DNA TGTGCCTTAAAGGGCATGAACACTGAAGCTTTCTTT. Translated, it gives CALKGMNTEAFF.

This clonotype was found many times. V usage is TRBV6-2 or TRBV6-3 and J usage is TRBJ2-1; 13 nucleotides match TRBD2. The CDR3 loop spans 16 amino acids. Per germline, CDR1 MNHEY and CDR2 SVGEGT. Trimming cost V 2 bases and J 6 bases; bases outside gene matches: 4. CDR3 loop: CASSYGTSGIVNEQFF. The CDR3 DNA follows: TGTGCCAGCAGTTACGGGACTAGCGGGATAGTCAATGAGCAGTTCTTC.

This clonotype appeared a few times. A much larger clone differs from this one at a single base, so this may be a read error. The CDR3 here is CASSFGENTEAFF. The CDR3 DNA reads TGTGCCAGCAGTTTTGGGGAGAACACTGAAGCTTTCTTT. The chain is built from TRBV5-8 and TRBJ1-1; D is undetermined. With 5 bases removed from V and 1 base from J, the gap between germline ends came to 9 bases. CDR3 length: 13 residues. The germline V gene encodes CDR1 SGHTS and CDR2 YDEGEE.

This clonotype has a count of ten or more. V is TRBV12-3 or TRBV12-4 and J is TRBJ1-2, with 9 bases fitting TRBD1. The CDR3 spans 16 residues. V was clipped by 6 bases and J by 7 bases; unmatched bases: 15. CDR3 region: CASSLVPEQGASGYTF. CDR3 sequence (DNA): TGTGCCAGCAGCCTCGTCCCCGAACAGGGGGCCAGTGGCTACACCTTC.

This clonotype came up many times. The chain joins TRBV28 to TRBJ2-1; D not certain. This CDR3 is 14 amino acids long. V was clipped by 1 base and J by 8 bases, with 12 bases between them. The germline gives CDR1 MDHEN, CDR2 SYDVKM. The CDR3 coding sequence is TGTGCCAGCAGTTTATATTCCAGCCAGGATGAGCAGTTCTTC. Translated, it gives CASSLYSSQDEQFF.

Turning to this clonotype: A much more abundant neighbour one base away suggests this may be a read error. The chain uses TRBV28 and TRBJ1-5, with unresolved D. The germline gives CDR1 MDHEN, CDR2 SYDVKM. The CDR3 loop spans 14 amino acids. As DNA, the CDR3 is TGTGCCAGCAACTCTCAAAGGCCCAATCCGCCCCAGCATTTT. The encoded protein is CASNSQRPNPPQHF. The entire variable domain, with the rest obtained from reference TRBV28 and TRBJ1-5, is as follows: DVKVTQSSRYLVKRTGEKVFLECVQDMDHENMFWYRQDPGLGLRLIYFSYDVKMKEKGDIPEGYSVSREKKERFSLILESASTNQTSMYLCASNSQRPNPPQHFGDGTRLSIL.

The rearrangement uses TRBV20-1 and TRBJ1-6; D is unclear. CDR3 length: 11 amino acids. With 0 bases removed from V and 13 bases from J, the gap between germline ends came to 7 bases. Looked up from germline, CDR1 is DFQATT and CDR2 is SNEGSKA (reference sequence). Written as DNA, the CDR3 is TGCAGTGCTAGAGAGGGGTTTCCCCTCCACTTT. Amino acids: CSAREGFPLHF.

This clonotype was counted at least ten times. The chain recombines TRBV19 with TRBJ1-1; perhaps TRBD1 as D (5 bases). The CDR3 is 14 residues long. The V and J ends lost 1 base and 0 bases respectively, with 6 bases between them. Germline CDR1 reads LNHDA; CDR2 reads SQIVND (reference sequence). This chain's CDR3 is CASSIGQLNTEAFF. CDR3 nucleotide sequence: TGTGCCAGTAGTATAGGACAGTTGAACACTGAAGCTTTCTTT.

This clonotype was counted a few times. CDR3 protein: CASSSGGIQPQHF. The CDR3 DNA reads as TGTGCCAGCAGCTCCGGGGGCATTCAGCCCCAGCATTTT. V usage is TRBV7-2 and J usage is TRBJ1-5; D perhaps matches TRBD1 (6 bases). Trimming removed 4 bases from V and 6 bases from J, with 10 bases in between. The CDR3 is made up of 13 amino acids. In germline, CDR1 is SGHTA, CDR2 FQGNSA.

This chain links TRBV19 with TRBJ1-5; D may be TRBD1 (6 bases). With 5 bases removed from V and 1 base from J, the gap between germline ends came to 9 bases. The CDR3 sequence is 14 residues long. Germline-derived CDR1 and CDR2 are LNHDA and SQIVND (reference sequence). The CDR3 DNA is TGTGCCAGTAGTTTCGGACAGAGCAATCAGCCCCAGCATTTT. This gives the protein CASSFGQSNQPQHF.

In this sample, this clonotype turned up many times. The chain combines TRBV28 with TRBJ2-7, with a weak D call TRBD2 (5 bases). V lost 7 bases and J 0 bases, leaving 10 bases between the germline ends. The CDR3 totals 13 residues. The germline CDR1 and CDR2 sequences are MDHEN and SYDVKM. This CDR3 reads CASIEGSSYEQYF. CDR3 bases: TGTGCCAGCATCGAAGGGAGCTCCTACGAGCAGTACTTC.

Ten or more counts support this clonotype. The chain carries TRBV20-1 and TRBJ2-3; 8 nucleotides align to TRBD1. The CDR3 sequence is 15 residues long. Losses at the gene ends were 0 bases for V and 6 bases for J; bases not matched to a gene: 8. Germline CDR1 DFQATT, CDR2 SNEGSKA (reference sequence). In nucleotides, the CDR3 is TGCAGTGCTAGAGATCCGGACAGGGCCATGGATACGCAGTATTTT. As protein: CSARDPDRAMDTQYF.

This clonotype was detected many times. The chain employs TRBV2 and TRBJ1-1; no firm D call. Trimming stripped 8 bases from V and 1 base from J, with 8 bases between. This CDR3 is built from 12 residues. Looked up from germline, CDR1 is SNHLY and CDR2 is FYNNEI. This chain's CDR3 is CASLQPNTEAFF. CDR3 nucleotide sequence: TGTGCCAGCTTACAGCCGAACACTGAAGCTTTCTTT.

In its sample, this clonotype was seen many times. The chain is built from TRBV2 and TRBJ1-3; the D gene is possibly TRBD1 (6 bases). This CDR3 has 14 residues. Germline V CDR1 and CDR2: SNHLY, FYNNEI. Trimming left V 6 bases short and J 2 bases short, with 11 bases between. The CDR3: CASRVDSTGNTIYF. The CDR3 DNA is TGTGCCAGCAGGGTGGACAGCACTGGAAACACCATATATTTT.

The chain uses TRBV28 and TRBJ1-5; 9 nucleotides align to TRBD1. The CDR3 runs 17 residues. Trimming cost V 5 bases and J 0 bases; bases outside gene matches: 8. The germline V gene encodes CDR1 MDHEN and CDR2 SYDVKM. The CDR3 DNA follows: TGTGCCAGCAGTCCCGGACAGGGGAGATATAGCAATCAGCCCCAGCATTTT. This sequence encodes CASSPGQGRYSNQPQHF.

In the case of this clonotype: Compared with germline, one end of the junction differs, possibly owing to a read error. The V gene is TRBV2, the J gene TRBJ2-7; 7 bases are a match to TRBD1. CDR3 length: 14 residues. Germline CDR1 reads SNHLY; CDR2 reads FYNNEI. CDR3 DNA sequence: TGTGCCAGCAGGGAAGGCAGGGGGATCTACGAGCAGTACTTC. It yields the protein CASREGRGIYEQYF.

There are many counts of this clonotype. The genes are TRBV28 and TRBJ2-1, with 7 bases lining up with TRBD1. V shed 6 bases, J shed 6 bases, and the junction held 11 bases outside the gene matches. The CDR3 totals 15 residues. Germline values: CDR1 MDHEN, CDR2 SYDVKM. CDR3: CASRVGTAFTNEQFF. The CDR3 DNA sequence: TGTGCCAGCAGGGTAGGGACAGCCTTTACCAATGAGCAGTTCTTC.

This clonotype was observed many times. The V gene is TRBV30, the J gene TRBJ2-6, with a possible D match to TRBD1 (6 bases). Per germline, CDR1 GTSNPN and CDR2 SVGIG (reference sequence). Between the trimmed V and J ends, which lost 2 bases and 6 bases, there was a span of 8 bases. The CDR3 consists of 13 residues. CDR3 protein: CAWSQGPANVLTF. CDR3 nucleotide sequence: TGTGCCTGGAGTCAGGGGCCGGCCAACGTCCTGACTTTC.

This chain joins TRBV20-1 and TRBJ2-7, with a weak D call TRBD2 (6 bases). Trimming stripped 1 base from V and 3 bases from J, with 16 bases between. The CDR3 extends over 15 amino acids. Germline V gene data show CDR1 as DFQATT and CDR2 as SNEGSKA (reference sequence). For the CDR3, the DNA is TGCAGTGCTAGAGCCCTGGGACTTCTATTCTACGAGCAGTACTTC. Its translation is CSARALGLLFYEQYF.

This clonotype was seen ten or more times. This rearrangement joins TRBV3-1 to TRBJ2-1; 9 positions agree with TRBD1. The CDR3 length is 18 residues. The J segment lost 8 bases and the V segment lost 3 bases, leaving 17 bases of the junction unmatched. Germline CDR1 LGHDT, CDR2 YNNKEL (reference sequence). CDR3 region: CASSQLSVTGGGLDEQFF. The DNA of the CDR3 is TGTGCCAGCAGCCAGTTAAGTGTGACAGGGGGGGGTTTGGATGAGCAGTTCTTC.

About this clonotype itself: A far larger clone is one nucleotide away, so this likely arose from a read error. The J gene is TRBJ2-5, the V gene TRBV11-1, with 11 bases aligning to TRBD2. The J call may be mistaken, given a closer DNA end match to TRBJ2-1. This CDR3 contains 15 residues. Germline V lookup: CDR1 SGHAT, CDR2 FQDESV (reference sequence). CDR3: CASSQLAGAHDEQFF. CDR3 DNA: TGTGCCAGCAGCCAACTAGCGGGGGCGCACGATGAGCAGTTCTTC.